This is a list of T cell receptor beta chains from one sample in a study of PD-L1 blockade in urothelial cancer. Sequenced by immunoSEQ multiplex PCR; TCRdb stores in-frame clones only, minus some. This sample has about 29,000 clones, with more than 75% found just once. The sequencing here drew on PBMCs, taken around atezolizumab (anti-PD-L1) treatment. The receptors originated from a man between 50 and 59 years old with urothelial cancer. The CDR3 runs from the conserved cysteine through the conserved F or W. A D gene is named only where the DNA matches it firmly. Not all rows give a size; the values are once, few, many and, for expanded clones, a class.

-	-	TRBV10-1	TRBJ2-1	CASSAGTAAYNEQFF	TGCGCCAGCAGTGCCGGGACTGCGGCTTACAATGAGCAGTTCTTC
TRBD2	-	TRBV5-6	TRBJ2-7	CASSFTLLAGPYEQYF	TGTGCCAGCAGCTTTACCTTACTAGCGGGGCCCTACGAGCAGTACTTC
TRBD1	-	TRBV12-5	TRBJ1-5	CASARDSPVKQPQHF	TGTGCTAGTGCCAGGGACAGCCCTGTTAAACAGCCCCAGCATTTT
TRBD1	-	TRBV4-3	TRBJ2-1	CASSQSTPGQTIYNEQFF	TGCGCCAGCAGCCAATCAACCCCGGGACAGACGATCTACAATGAGCAGTTCTTC
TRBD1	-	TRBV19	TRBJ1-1	CASSALTGSGAEAFF	TGTGCCAGTAGTGCCTTGACAGGGAGTGGGGCTGAAGCTTTCTTT
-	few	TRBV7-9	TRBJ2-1	CASSLRTGNYNEQFF	TGTGCCAGCAGCTTACGTACGGGGAACTACAATGAGCAGTTCTTC
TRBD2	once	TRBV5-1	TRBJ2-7	CASRSTSGGLGSYEQYF	TGCGCCAGCAGGTCGACTAGCGGGGGGCTTGGCTCCTACGAGCAGTACTTC
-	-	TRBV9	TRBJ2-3	CASNRGRSTDTQYF	TGTGCCAGCAACCGTGGCAGGAGCACAGATACGCAGTATTTT
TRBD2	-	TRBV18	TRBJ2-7	CASSPGTSFAYEQYF	TGTGCCAGCTCACCAGGGACTAGCTTCGCCTACGAGCAGTACTTC
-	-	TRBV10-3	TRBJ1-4	CAISESRGGGNEKLFF	TGTGCCATCAGTGAGTCGCGCGGGGGAGGGAATGAAAAACTGTTTTTT
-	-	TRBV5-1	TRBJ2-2	CASSPGLLDTGELFF	TGCGCCAGCAGCCCGGGACTCCTGGATACCGGGGAGCTGTTTTTT
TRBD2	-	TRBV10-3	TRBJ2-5	CATRLGSGSEETQYF	TGTGCCACGCGACTGGGTAGCGGGAGTGAAGAGACCCAGTACTTC
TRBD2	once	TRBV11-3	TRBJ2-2	CASRDRTSGGPPNTGELFF	TGTGCCAGCAGGGACCGGACTAGCGGGGGGCCCCCGAACACCGGGGAGCTGTTTTTT
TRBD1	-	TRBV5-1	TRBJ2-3	CATKTGQGSTDTQYF	TGCGCCACCAAAACGGGACAGGGAAGCACAGATACGCAGTATTTT
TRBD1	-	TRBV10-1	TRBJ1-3	CASSESRTGGPPGNTIYF	TGCGCCAGCAGTGAGTCTCGGACAGGGGGCCCTCCTGGAAACACCATATATTTT
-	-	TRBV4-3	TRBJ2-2	CASSHLAAGELFF	TGCGCCAGCAGCCACTTAGCGGCCGGGGAGCTGTTTTTT
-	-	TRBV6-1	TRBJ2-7	CASSLLYLDEQYF	TGTGCCAGCAGTTTACTCTATTTAGACGAGCAGTACTTC
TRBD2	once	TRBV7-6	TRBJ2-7	CASSFASGEQYF	TGTGCCAGCAGTTTCGCTAGCGGCGAGCAGTACTTC
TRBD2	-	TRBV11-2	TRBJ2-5	CASSLVARGGQETQYF	TGTGCCAGCAGCTTAGTGGCCCGCGGGGGTCAAGAGACCCAGTACTTC
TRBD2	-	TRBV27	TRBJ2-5	CASSFSSSGGRWTQYF	TGTGCCAGCAGTTTTTCGTCTAGCGGGGGCCGTTGGACCCAGTACTTC
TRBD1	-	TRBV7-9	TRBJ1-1	CASSLGTGGINTEAFF	TGTGCCAGCAGCCTAGGGACAGGGGGTATTAACACTGAAGCTTTCTTT
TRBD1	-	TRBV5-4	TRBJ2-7	CASADRDSYEQYF	TGTGCCAGCGCGGACAGGGACTCCTACGAGCAGTACTTC
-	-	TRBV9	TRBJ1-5	CASSVDWGGDQPQHF	TGTGCCAGCAGCGTAGATTGGGGGGGGGATCAGCCCCAGCATTTT
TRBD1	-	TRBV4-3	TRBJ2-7	CASSQATGGASSSYEQYF	TGCGCCAGCAGCCAAGCTACAGGGGGCGCTTCTTCCTCCTACGAGCAGTACTTC
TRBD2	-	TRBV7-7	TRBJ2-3	CASSRGLAGTDTQYF	TGTGCTAGCAGCCGAGGACTAGCGGGGACAGATACGCAGTATTTT
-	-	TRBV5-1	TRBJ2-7	CASSLGTDSYEQYF	TGCGCCAGCAGCTTAGGGACTGACTCCTACGAGCAGTACTTC
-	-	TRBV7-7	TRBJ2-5	CASSSEGETQYF	TGTGCTAGCAGCTCCGAGGGAGAGACCCAGTACTTC
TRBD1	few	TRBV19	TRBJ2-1	CASRQGSNEQFF	TGTGCCAGTAGACAGGGGTCCAATGAGCAGTTCTTC
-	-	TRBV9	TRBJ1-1	CASSVRSTAVNTEAFF	TGTGCCAGCAGCGTAAGGTCAACGGCGGTGAACACTGAAGCTTTCTTT
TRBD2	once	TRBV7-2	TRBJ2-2	CASSRTGTSGANTGELFF	TGTGCCAGCAGCCGTACCGGGACTAGCGGAGCTAACACCGGGGAGCTGTTTTTT
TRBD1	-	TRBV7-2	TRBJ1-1	CASSPGQGNTKAFF	TGTGCCAGCAGCCCGGGACAGGGGAACACTAAAGCTTTCTTT
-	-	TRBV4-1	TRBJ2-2	CASSQDQFWELFF	TGCGCCAGCAGCCAAGATCAGTTCTGGGAGCTGTTTTTT
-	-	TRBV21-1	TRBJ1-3	CASSNAQGPGNTIYF	TGTGCCAGCAGCAATGCCCAGGGTCCTGGAAACACCATATATTTT
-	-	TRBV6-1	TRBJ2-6	CASSAAVSGANVLTF	TGTGCCAGCAGTGCCGCGGTCTCTGGGGCCAACGTCCTGACTTTC
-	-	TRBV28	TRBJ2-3	CASRSRADTQYF	TGTGCCAGCAGATCCAGGGCAGATACGCAGTATTTT
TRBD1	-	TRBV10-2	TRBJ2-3	CASSGTGNIGTQYF	TGCGCCAGCAGTGGGACAGGGAACATAGGTACGCAGTATTTT
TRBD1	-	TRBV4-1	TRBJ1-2	CASSETGTAYDGYTF	TGCGCCAGCAGTGAGACCGGGACAGCGTATGATGGCTACACCTTC
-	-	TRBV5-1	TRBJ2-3	CASSVRGSTDTQYF	TGCGCCAGCAGTGTTCGCGGGAGCACAGATACGCAGTATTTT
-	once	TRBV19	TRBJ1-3	CASSIDRSSGNTIYF	TGTGCCAGTAGTATAGATCGGAGCTCTGGAAACACCATATATTTT
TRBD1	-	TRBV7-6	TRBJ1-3	CASSYGTGETGNTIYF	TGTGCCAGCAGCTACGGGACAGGGGAGACTGGAAACACCATATATTTT
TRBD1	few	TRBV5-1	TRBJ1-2	CASSLGQGSVYGYTF	TGCGCCAGCAGCTTGGGACAGGGAAGTGTCTATGGCTACACCTTC
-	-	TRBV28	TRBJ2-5	CASSSGTLQETQYF	TGTGCCAGCAGTTCCGGGACTCTCCAAGAGACCCAGTACTTC
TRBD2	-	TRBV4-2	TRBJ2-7	CASSQGRGGPYEQYF	TGTGCCAGCAGCCAAGGTCGGGGAGGGCCCTACGAGCAGTACTTC
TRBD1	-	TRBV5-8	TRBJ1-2	CASSYPRDRGRDGYGYTF	TGTGCCAGCAGTTATCCCCGGGACAGGGGGCGAGACGGGTATGGCTACACCTTC